The entry below gives a single T cell receptor beta chain sequence along with its context. The source of the sample is a study of blood T cell repertoires in COVID-19. Looking at the study overall: COVID-19 samples, acute and convalescent, were from the United States, Italy and Spain.

This CDR3 is built from 15 residues. V lost 0 bases and J lost 5; bases outside the gene matches: 5. CDR1 is SGHRS, CDR2 YFSETQ, per germline. Original methodology: How many nucleated cells were present was estimated from reference gene primer amplification. Sequencing used immunoSEQ multiplex PCR; TCRdb keeps in-frame clones, though not all of them. V, J and clone size are those of that table, while D and trimming were read from the DNA. The sample yields hundreds of thousands of clones, around 84% seen once. This study enrolled people aged roughly 18 to 90 from about 24 US geographic areas. Cohort placement rested on clinical history that participants reported themselves.

The receptor was isolated from a man aged 25 to 40 with acute COVID-19. The chain carries TRBV5-1 and TRBJ2-7; 10 bases fit TRBD2. The sequenced sample was PBMCs or T cells enriched from blood (not recorded which). The CDR3 DNA reads as TGCGCCAGCAGCTTGGATCTAGCGGGGGTGGACGAGCAGTACTTC. Its protein is CASSLDLAGVDEQYF. Supplemented by reference TRBV5-1 and TRBJ2-7, the full variable domain reads KAGVTQTPRYLIKTRGQQVTLSCSPISGHRSVSWYQQTPGQGLQFLFEYFSETQRNKGNFPGRFSGRQFSNSRSEMNVSTLELGDSALYLCASSLDLAGVDEQYFGPGTRLTVT.